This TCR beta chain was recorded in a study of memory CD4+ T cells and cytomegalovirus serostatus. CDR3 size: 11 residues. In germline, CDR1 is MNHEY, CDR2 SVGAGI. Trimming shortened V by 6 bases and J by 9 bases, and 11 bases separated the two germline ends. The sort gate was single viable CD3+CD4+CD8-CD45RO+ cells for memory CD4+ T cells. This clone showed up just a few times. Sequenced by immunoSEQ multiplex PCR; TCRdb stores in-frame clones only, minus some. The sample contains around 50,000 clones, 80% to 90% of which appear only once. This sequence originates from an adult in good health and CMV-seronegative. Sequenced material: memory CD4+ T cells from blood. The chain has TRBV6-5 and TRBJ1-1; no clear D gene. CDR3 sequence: CASRDSRKAFF. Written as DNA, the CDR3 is TGTGCCAGCAGGGATTCCCGAAAAGCTTTCTTT.